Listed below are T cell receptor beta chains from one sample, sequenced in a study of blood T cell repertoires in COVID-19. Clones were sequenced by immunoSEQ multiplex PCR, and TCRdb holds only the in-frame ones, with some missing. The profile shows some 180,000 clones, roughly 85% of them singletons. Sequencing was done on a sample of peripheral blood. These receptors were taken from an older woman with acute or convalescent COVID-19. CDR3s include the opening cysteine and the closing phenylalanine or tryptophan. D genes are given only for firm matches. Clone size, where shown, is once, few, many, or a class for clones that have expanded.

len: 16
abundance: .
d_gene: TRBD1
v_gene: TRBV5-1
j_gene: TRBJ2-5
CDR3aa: CASRSTGGLRQETQYF
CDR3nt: TGCGCCAGCAGATCTACAGGGGGCCTTCGTCAAGAGACCCAGTACTTC

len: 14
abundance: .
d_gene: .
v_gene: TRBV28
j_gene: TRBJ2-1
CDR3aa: CASSLFPGSQEQFF
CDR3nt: TGTGCCAGCAGTTTATTCCCCGGGTCCCAAGAGCAGTTCTTC

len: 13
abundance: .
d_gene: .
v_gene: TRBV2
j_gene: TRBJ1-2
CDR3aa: CASSADTVYGYTF
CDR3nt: TGTGCCAGCAGCGCGGACACGGTCTATGGCTACACCTTC

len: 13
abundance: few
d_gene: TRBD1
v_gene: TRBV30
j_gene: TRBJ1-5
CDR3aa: CAWGDRANQPQHF
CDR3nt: TGTGCCTGGGGGGACAGGGCTAATCAGCCCCAGCATTTT

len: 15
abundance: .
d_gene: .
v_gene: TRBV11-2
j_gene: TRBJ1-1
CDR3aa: CASSSTSGLNTEAFF
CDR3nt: TGTGCCAGCAGCTCCACCAGCGGACTGAACACTGAAGCTTTCTTT

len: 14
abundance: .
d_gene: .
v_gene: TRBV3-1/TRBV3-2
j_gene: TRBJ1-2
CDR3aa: CASSQRGKIYGYTF
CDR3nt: TGTGCCAGCAGCCAACGAGGGAAAATCTATGGCTACACCTTC

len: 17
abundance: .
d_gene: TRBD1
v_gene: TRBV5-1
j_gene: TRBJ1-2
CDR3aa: CASSLRSRQGRPYGYTF
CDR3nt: TGCGCCAGCAGCTTGCGGTCCCGACAGGGAAGACCCTATGGCTACACCTTC

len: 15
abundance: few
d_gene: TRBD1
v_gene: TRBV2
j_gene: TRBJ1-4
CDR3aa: CASSEMGQVNEKLFF
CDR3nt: TGTGCCAGCAGTGAAATGGGACAGGTTAATGAAAAACTGTTTTTT

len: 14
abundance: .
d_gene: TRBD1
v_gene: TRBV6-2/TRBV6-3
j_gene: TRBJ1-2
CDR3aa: CASSSTGTGGDYTF
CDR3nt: TGTGCCAGCAGCTCAACCGGGACAGGGGGCGACTACACCTTC

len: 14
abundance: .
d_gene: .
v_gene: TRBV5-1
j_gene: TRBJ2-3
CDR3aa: CASSPGHGTDTQYF
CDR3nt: TGCGCCAGCAGCCCCGGTCACGGCACAGATACGCAGTATTTT

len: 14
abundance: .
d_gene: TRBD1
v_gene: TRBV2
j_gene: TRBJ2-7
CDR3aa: CASSVDRGPYEQYF
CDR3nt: TGTGCCAGCAGCGTCGACAGGGGCCCCTACGAGCAGTACTTC